One sample yielded the 24 T cell receptor beta chains listed below, sequenced in a study of shared clonotypes between healthy human individuals. Repertoires were generated with immunoSEQ multiplex PCR, while TCRdb's copy carries only in-frame clones and drops some. The sample shows more than 2 million clones, around 96% of them seen only once. Naive CD8 cells were CD45RO-negative, positively selected for CCR7, excluding terminally differentiated effector memory CD45RA+ cells. Sequencing was performed on naive CD8+ T cells sorted from blood. The receptor source for this set is a young man in good health.

The CDR3 nucleotides are TGTGCCAGCAGCTTAGCGGGACAGGGTGGGGAGCAGTACTTC. It codes for CASSLAGQGGEQYF. This chain joins TRBV7-6 and TRBJ2-7; 9 nucleotides line up with TRBD1. The junction had 4 bases not matched to a gene; V was cut back by 0 bases and J by 7 bases. Germline V gene sequence: CDR1 SGHVS, CDR2 FNYEAQ. This CDR3 is 14 amino acids long. The entire variable domain, with the rest obtained from reference TRBV7-6 and TRBJ2-7, is as follows: GAGVSQSPRYKVTKRGQDVALRCDPISGHVSLYWYRQALGQGPEFLTYFNYEAQQDKSGLPNDRFSAERPEGSISTLTIQRTEQRDSAMYRCASSLAGQGGEQYFGPGTRLTVT.

J is TRBJ1-2 and V is TRBV14, with 8 bases aligning to TRBD1. With 5 bases clipped from V and 4 bases from J, the junction kept 9 bases outside the gene matches. The CDR3 contains 15 residues. Germline values: CDR1 SGHDN, CDR2 FVKESK. The CDR3 DNA reads as TGTGCCAGCAGCGACGGACAGGGCAACTTCTATGGCTACACCTTC. It codes for CASSDGQGNFYGYTF. The full variable domain, completed using reference TRBV14 and TRBJ1-2, is EAGVTQFPSHSVIEKGQTVTLRCDPISGHDNLYWYRRVMGKEIKFLLHFVKESKQDESGMPNNRFLAERTGGTYSTLKVQPAELEDSGVYFCASSDGQGNFYGYTFGSGTRLTVV.

As to this clone: Other nucleotide sequences from this sample produce the same CDR3. CDR3 DNA: TGTGCCAGCAGTTGGGACAGGGCATACGAGCAGTACTTC. Translated: CASSWDRAYEQYF. J is TRBJ2-7 and V is TRBV6-1; 9 nucleotides line up with TRBD1. Germline V gene lookup returns CDR1 MNHNS and CDR2 SASEGT. The trim removed 5 bases at V and 4 bases at J, leaving 3 bases unmatched. CDR3 length: 13 residues.

V is TRBV27 and J is TRBJ2-1; 10 bases align to TRBD2. Germline-derived CDR1 and CDR2 are MNHEY and SMNVEV (reference sequence). V shed 9 bases and J 9 bases; nucleotides not matched to a gene: 8. This CDR3 is 13 amino acids long. CDR3 coding DNA: TGTGCCAGTTCAGCGGGGGGGCGGGCTGAGCAGTTCTTC. It yields the protein CASSAGGRAEQFF.

The rearrangement uses TRBV9 and TRBJ2-7; D gene unclear. The V gene's germline CDR1 is SGDLS and CDR2 YYNGEE. V was cut by 0 bases and J by 0 bases, with 10 bases left in between. The CDR3 covers 15 residues. The CDR3 region has the DNA TGTGCCAGCAGCGTAGAAGTAGCTCGCTCCTACGAGCAGTACTTC. Translation gives CASSVEVARSYEQYF.

This chain connects TRBV27 to TRBJ1-2, with D perhaps TRBD1 (5 bases). The CDR3 consists of 15 residues. Looked up from germline, CDR1 is MNHEY and CDR2 is SMNVEV (reference sequence). V lost 0 bases and J 8 bases, leaving 16 bases between the germline ends. Here the CDR3 reads CASSLSRPRADGYTF. The CDR3 DNA reads TGTGCCAGCAGTTTATCACGCCCCAGGGCGGACGGCTACACCTTC.

The rearrangement joins TRBV4-3 to TRBJ2-5; TRBD1 agrees at 7 bases. This CDR3 has 15 amino acids. V gave up 4 bases and J gave up 5 bases; unmatched junction bases: 10. Germline CDR1 is LGHNA and CDR2 is YSLEER. Here the CDR3 reads CASSRKQGPFETQYF. DNA for the CDR3: TGCGCCAGCAGCCGCAAACAGGGGCCTTTCGAGACCCAGTACTTC.

The V gene is TRBV29-1, the J gene TRBJ2-1; 9 bases map to TRBD1. Germline V gene data show CDR1 as SQVTM and CDR2 as ANQGSEA. Unmatched junction bases numbered 7, after V lost 3 bases and J lost 7 bases. The CDR3 has 14 amino acids. CDR3 sequence reads: CSVDSPQGANEQFF. The CDR3 DNA follows: TGCAGCGTTGATTCCCCACAGGGGGCGAATGAGCAGTTCTTC.

This rearrangement joins TRBV7-9 to TRBJ2-7; 7 positions match TRBD2. The CDR3 sequence is 16 residues long. Germline trimming cut 5 bases from V and 3 bases from J; bases unmatched to any gene: 13. CDR1 SEHNR and CDR2 FQNEAQ come from the germline V gene (reference sequence). The CDR3 is CASSPPLAEGNYEQYF. CDR3 DNA sequence: TGTGCCAGCAGCCCCCCTCTAGCGGAAGGGAACTACGAGCAGTACTTC.

The rearrangement uses TRBV6-5 and TRBJ2-7; tentative D call: TRBD1 (5 bases). The CDR3 contains 15 residues. V was shortened by 2 bases and J by 0 bases, with 11 bases between the two germline ends. Germline CDR1 and CDR2: MNHEY and SVGAGI. This chain's CDR3 is CASSYGAGLSYEQYF. Here the CDR3 DNA reads TGTGCCAGCAGTTACGGGGCAGGGCTCTCCTACGAGCAGTACTTC.

The genes are TRBV7-2 and TRBJ2-2; unclear D gene. The germline gives CDR1 SGHTA, CDR2 FQGNSA. CDR3 length equals 12 residues. V gave up 7 bases and J gave up 6 bases, with 9 bases separating them. The CDR3 bases are TGTGCCAGCATCCCTGTAGCCGGGGAGCTGTTTTTT. The encoded protein is CASIPVAGELFF.

The chain uses TRBV7-6 and TRBJ2-2, with D possibly being TRBD1 (5 bases). Germline CDR1 and CDR2: SGHVS and FNYEAQ. The CDR3 is 16 residues long. The germline V and J ends were trimmed by 10 bases and 1 base, with 19 bases remaining between them. CDR3 DNA: TGTGCCACTAGGGGTGAAGTCGGCAAGAACACCGGGGAGCTGTTTTTT. The encoded protein is CATRGEVGKNTGELFF.

The chain employs TRBV11-1 and TRBJ2-3; unclear D gene. The germline V and J ends were trimmed by 2 bases and 1 base, with 4 bases remaining between them. CDR1 and CDR2 from the germline V gene are SGHAT and FQDESV (reference sequence). The CDR3 is 13 amino acids. The CDR3 sequence is CASSLMGTDTQYF. In DNA form, the CDR3 reads TGTGCCAGCAGCTTAATGGGCACAGATACGCAGTATTTT.

This rearrangement joins TRBV7-9 to TRBJ1-2; D perhaps matches TRBD1 (5 bases). Germline CDR1 is SEHNR and CDR2 is FQNEAQ (reference sequence). The CDR3 has 14 residues. The V end was cut by 4 bases, the J end by 4 bases, with 13 bases between. CDR3 region: CASSYSGTTYGYTF. The CDR3 DNA reads as TGTGCCAGCAGCTACTCCGGGACTACCTATGGCTACACCTTC.

CDR3 in amino acids: CASSPGGTGHGYTF. The CDR3 nucleotides read TGTGCCAGCAGCCCAGGTGGGACAGGGCACGGCTACACCTTC. The gene calls are TRBV9 and TRBJ1-2, with 9 bases lining up with TRBD1. V dropped 4 bases and J dropped 8; count of bases not matched to a gene: 9. The length of the CDR3 is 14 residues. Germline loops: CDR1 SGDLS, CDR2 YYNGEE.

The chain uses TRBV5-1 and TRBJ2-2; 7 bases line up with TRBD1. This CDR3 spans 15 amino acids. The germline CDR1 and CDR2 sequences are SGHRS and YFSETQ. The V segment lost 4 bases and the J segment 5 bases; nucleotides outside the gene matches: 8. The CDR3 sequence: CASSHGTVQTGELFF. DNA of the CDR3: TGCGCCAGCAGCCACGGGACAGTTCAGACCGGGGAGCTGTTTTTT.

The chain links TRBV7-6 to TRBJ2-2; maybe TRBD2 (5 bases). Trimming stripped 1 base from V and 5 bases from J, with 8 bases between. This CDR3 has 14 residues. Germline assignment: CDR1 SGHVS and CDR2 FNYEAQ. This chain's CDR3 is CASSLESGTGELFF. CDR3 bases: TGTGCCAGCAGCTTAGAGTCGGGGACCGGGGAGCTGTTTTTT.

The rearrangement uses TRBV15 and TRBJ2-1; D possibly uses TRBD1 or TRBD2 (6 bases each). V dropped 3 bases and J dropped 2 bases, with 8 bases sitting between them. CDR3 length: 14 residues. Germline assignment: CDR1 LNHNV and CDR2 YYDKDF (reference sequence). CDR3 region: CATSRRDTYNEQFF. The CDR3 DNA sequence: TGTGCCACCAGCAGGCGGGACACCTACAATGAGCAGTTCTTC.

The CDR3 here is CASSDLTSVATQYF. The CDR3 coding sequence is TGTGCCAGCAGTGACTTGACTAGCGTGGCGACCCAGTACTTC. The V and J genes are TRBV6-5 and TRBJ2-5; 8 bases fit TRBD2. The germline gives CDR1 MNHEY, CDR2 SVGAGI. The CDR3 sequence is 14 residues long. J lost 7 bases, V lost 5 bases, and 9 bases had no gene match.

The CDR3, as DNA: TGTGCCAGCCGCACCGTGGGCAAGGGGGCGCCGGACACTGAAGCTTTCTTT. Protein sequence: CASRTVGKGAPDTEAFF. V gene TRBV5-4 combines with J gene TRBJ1-1; 7 nucleotides agree with TRBD1. The CDR3 sequence is 17 residues long. With 7 bases clipped from V and 3 bases from J, the junction kept 18 bases outside the gene matches. Germline loops: CDR1 SGHNT, CDR2 YYREEE (reference sequence).

CDR3 coding DNA: TGTGCCAGCAGCTTAGTTACAGGTGGGGGTTTCACAGATACGCAGTATTTT. Translated: CASSLVTGGGFTDTQYF. This chain connects TRBV13 to TRBJ2-3; either TRBD1 or TRBD2 may fit D (5 bases each). The CDR3 has 17 amino acids. Germline V lookup: CDR1 PRHDT, CDR2 FYEKMQ (reference sequence). Trimming stripped 1 base from V and 2 bases from J, with 16 bases between.

The genes are TRBV4-1 and TRBJ2-5; 10 bases are a match to TRBD2. This CDR3 contains 16 residues. Germline V lookup: CDR1 MGHRA, CDR2 YSYEKL. Trimming at V came to 11 bases and at J to 3 bases, leaving 15 bases not matched to a gene. CDR3 nucleotides: TGCGCCGTTTCAGGGAGGGTTGGACTAGCGGAAGAGACCCAGTACTTC. Its translation: CAVSGRVGLAEETQYF.

V gene TRBV7-3 combines with J gene TRBJ1-1; a possible D gene is TRBD1 (6 bases). Germline V gives CDR1 SGHTA, CDR2 FQGTGA. V shed 0 bases and J shed 2 bases, with 13 bases lying between them. The CDR3 contains 16 residues. CDR3 nucleotide sequence: TGTGCCAGCAGCTTAACCCCCAGGGGAACAAACACTGAAGCTTTCTTT. The encoded protein is CASSLTPRGTNTEAFF.

This clone was seen only once. This sample also contains other DNA sequences that code for the same CDR3. J is TRBJ1-2 and V is TRBV7-9; D might be TRBD1 (5 bases). The germline CDR1 and CDR2 sequences are SEHNR and FQNEAQ (reference sequence). V lost 1 base and J lost 8, with 8 bases in between. The length of the CDR3 is 12 residues. The CDR3 nucleotides are TGTGCCAGCAGCTTAGGGGGCGAGGGCTACACCTTC. Translation gives CASSLGGEGYTF.